This passage covers 14 T cell receptor beta chains from one sample sequenced in a study of PD-1 blockade in classical Hodgkin lymphoma. Method: immunoSEQ multiplex PCR; TCRdb's copy keeps in-frame clones and lacks some. In the table there are approximately 49,000 clones, roughly 80% of which are singletons. This sample's time point: cycle 4 day 1 (C4D1), after around six weeks of nivolumab. Every patient relapsed after autologous stem cell transplantation, and brentuximab vedotin exposure varied. The sequencing here drew on peripheral blood mononuclear cells (PBMCs), taken before the fourth cycle of nivolumab. These TCRs come from a human donor with classical Hodgkin lymphoma.

The chain joins TRBV6-6 to TRBJ1-5, with D possibly being TRBD1 (6 bases). CDR1 is MNHNY and CDR2 is SVGAGI in the germline V gene (reference sequence). The CDR3 totals 15 residues. Trimming pared 8 bases from V and 4 bases from J, leaving 18 bases between. In nucleotides, the CDR3 is TGTGCCAGCTCTCGAGCCGGACAGACAAATCAGCCCCAGCATTTT. It yields the protein CASSRAGQTNQPQHF.

V is TRBV5-6 and J is TRBJ1-6; D possibly corresponds to TRBD1 (5 bases). V was cut by 0 bases and J by 7 bases, with 8 bases left in between. The CDR3 is 14 residues long. CDR1 SGHDT and CDR2 YYEEEE come from the germline V gene. The CDR3 here is CASSLGQTNSPLHF. CDR3 in DNA: TGTGCCAGCAGCTTGGGACAGACAAATTCACCCCTCCACTTT.

The chain links TRBV10-3 to TRBJ2-5; 8 bases match TRBD1. Germline V gene sequence: CDR1 ENHRY, CDR2 SYGVKD. This CDR3 has 13 residues. The trim removed 7 bases at V and 5 bases at J, leaving 6 bases unmatched. The CDR3, as DNA: TGTGCCATCACCAGGGGGCCTCGGGAGACCCAGTACTTC. Its translation: CAITRGPRETQYF.

The sample holds one count of this clone. The V call is TRBV21-1, the J call TRBJ1-5; TRBD1, the table's D call, lacks a check against the DNA. TRBV21-1 represents a pseudogene. The CDR3 contains 13 residues. For the CDR3, the DNA is TGTGCCAACCTTAACAGGGGCAATCAGCCCCAGCATTTT. Residues: CANLNRGNQPQHF.

This clone has just one count. J is TRBJ2-1 and V is TRBV9, with 9 bases that match TRBD1. Trimming at V came to 0 bases and at J to 7 bases, leaving 8 bases not matched to a gene. The CDR3 contains 16 residues. From germline, CDR1 is SGDLS and CDR2 YYNGEE. The DNA for the CDR3 is TGTGCCAGCAGCGTAGGACGGAGCGGGACAGGGAATGAGCAGTTCTTC. Translating it yields CASSVGRSGTGNEQFF.

Here the CDR3 reads CASSEGPNEQFF. The DNA of the CDR3 is TGTGCCAGCAGTGAGGGTCCCAATGAGCAGTTCTTC. The rearrangement links TRBV2 to TRBJ2-1; D is uncertain. Trimming cost V 3 bases and J 6 bases, with 6 bases left between them. The V gene's germline CDR1 is SNHLY and CDR2 FYNNEI. The CDR3 is made up of 12 amino acids.

Note on this clone: The same CDR3 also results from other DNA sequences found in this sample. The chain is built from TRBV2 and TRBJ2-3; 12 nucleotides match TRBD2. Germline loops: CDR1 SNHLY, CDR2 FYNNEI. This CDR3 is built from 16 residues. V dropped 6 bases and J dropped 5; count of bases not matched to a gene: 9. CDR3: CASSAGLAGRGDTQYF. The CDR3 coding sequence is TGTGCCAGCAGCGCCGGACTAGCGGGGAGGGGAGATACGCAGTATTTT.

This clone was seen once. The CDR3 region is CASSPYGGPIGDTQYF. CDR3 in DNA: TGCGCCAGCAGCCCTTATGGGGGGCCGATTGGTGATACGCAGTATTTT. The gene calls are TRBV5-1 and TRBJ2-3; either TRBD1 or TRBD2 may supply D (6 bases each). The CDR3 sequence is 16 residues long. The germline V and J ends were trimmed by 4 bases and 6 bases, with 21 bases remaining between them. Germline-derived CDR1 and CDR2 are SGHRS and YFSETQ.

This chain joins TRBV7-9 and TRBJ1-3; 8 bases are shared with TRBD1. There are 15 residues in the CDR3. CDR1 SEHNR and CDR2 FQNEAQ come from the germline V gene (reference sequence). With 6 bases clipped from V and 0 bases from J, the junction kept 4 bases outside the gene matches. In DNA, the CDR3 is TGTGCCAGCAGTTCGGGACAGGCCTCTGGAAACACCATATATTTT. Translation gives CASSSGQASGNTIYF.

The chain has TRBV28 and TRBJ2-3, with a tentative D call TRBD2 (7 bases). The length of the CDR3 is 17 residues. In germline, CDR1 is MDHEN, CDR2 SYDVKM. The V gene lost 7 bases and the J gene lost 4 bases, with 24 bases spanning the gap. CDR3 in amino acids: CASTESRGAGYPDTQYF. In DNA form, the CDR3 reads TGTGCCAGCACCGAATCCCGGGGGGCAGGTTATCCAGATACGCAGTATTTT.

The chain carries TRBV30 and TRBJ1-2; D not resolved. CDR3 length equals 12 residues. The V and J ends lost 8 bases and 2 bases respectively, with 12 bases between them. Germline loops: CDR1 GTSNPN, CDR2 SVGIG (reference sequence). CDR3 DNA sequence: TGTGCCCTTTCTCGGGGAAACTATGGCTACACCTTC. It codes for CALSRGNYGYTF.

This clone was seen once. The chain is built from TRBV2 and TRBJ2-7; perhaps TRBD1 as D (5 bases). Germline CDR1 and CDR2: SNHLY and FYNNEI. Between the trimmed V and J ends, which lost 10 bases and 2 bases, there was a span of 18 bases. The CDR3 has 14 residues. The CDR3 DNA follows: TGTGCCAACTGCGACGGCCAGGGCCCCTACGAGCAGTACTTC. Its protein is CANCDGQGPYEQYF.

This chain's CDR3 is CASSPRSNTGELFF. The CDR3 DNA follows: TGTGCCAGCAGCCCTCGCTCGAACACCGGGGAGCTGTTTTTT. The V gene is TRBV11-3, the J gene TRBJ2-2; D not resolved. Germline V gives CDR1 SGHNT, CDR2 YENEEA. Between the trimmed V and J ends, which lost 5 bases and 0 bases, there was a span of 7 bases. This CDR3 comprises 14 residues.

The V gene is TRBV29-1, the J gene TRBJ1-1, with TRBD1 matching over 8 bases. Germline V gives CDR1 SQVTM, CDR2 ANQGSEA. V lost 5 bases to trimming and J lost 1 base; unmatched junction nucleotides: 9. This CDR3 has 15 amino acids. The CDR3: CSVLQGAQPNTEAFF. The CDR3 bases are TGCAGCGTTCTGCAGGGGGCCCAACCGAACACTGAAGCTTTCTTT.